A selection of T cell receptor beta chains follows, all from one sample in a study of beta chain features in type 1 diabetes. The repertoire was sequenced with immunoSEQ multiplex PCR; TCRdb's copy has only in-frame clones and lacks some. The sample yields about 180,000 clones, about 8% seen once. Sequencing was performed on central memory CD4+ T cells from blood. Receptor source: a woman in her thirties or forties with type 1 diabetes. Each CDR3 is given with its conserved first and last residue. Fields, in order: J gene, V gene, clone size, D gene, CDR3 DNA, CDR3 protein. The D gene is left open where the match is weak. Clone sizes are given selectively: once, few, many, or a class where the clone is expanded.

TRBJ2-4 | TRBV28 | few | TRBD1 | TGTGCCAGCAGTTTAGGGACAGGGGGTATCAAAAACATTCAGTACTTC | CASSLGTGGIKNIQYF
TRBJ2-7 | TRBV7-3 | few | TRBD1 | TGTGCCAGCAGCTCAGGACAGGGAAACGAGCAGTACTTC | CASSSGQGNEQYF
TRBJ1-2 | TRBV5-1 | - | TRBD1 | TGCGCCAGCAGCACCAGACAGGGAACTCCCTATGGCTACACCTTC | CASSTRQGTPYGYTF
TRBJ2-3 | TRBV2 | - | - | TGTGCCAGCAGTGAAAGGCAGGGGAGCGCAGATACGCAGTATTTT | CASSERQGSADTQYF
TRBJ1-1 | TRBV27 | - | - | TGTGCCAGCAATCCTTACCAGGCAAACACTGAAGCTTTCTTT | CASNPYQANTEAFF
TRBJ1-2 | TRBV29-1 | - | - | TGCAGCGTCTTCCTAGGTCCCCCCACCTATGGCTACACCTTC | CSVFLGPPTYGYTF
TRBJ1-2 | TRBV5-1 | - | - | TGCGCCAGCAACAGGGACGGGAGGGCCGACTATGGCTACACCTTC | CASNRDGRADYGYTF
TRBJ1-1 | TRBV4-2 | few | - | TGTGCCAGCAGCCAAGATCCAAACAGGAACACTGAAGCTTTCTTT | CASSQDPNRNTEAFF
TRBJ2-7 | TRBV7-8 | few | - | TGTGCCAGCAGCTCCTCGGTCCTACAGGGAAGCGAGCAGTACTTC | CASSSSVLQGSEQYF
TRBJ2-1 | TRBV4-2 | few | TRBD2 | TGTGCCAGCAGCCAAGGGCTAGCGGACGACAATGAGCAGTTCTTC | CASSQGLADDNEQFF
TRBJ2-1 | TRBV5-1 | - | - | TGCGCCAGCAGCTTAGACGGGAGCTCCTACAATGAGCAGTTCTTC | CASSLDGSSYNEQFF
TRBJ2-2 | TRBV5-5 | - | - | TGTGCCAGCAGTCCCGACAGGATGAACACCGGGGAGCTGTTTTTT | CASSPDRMNTGELFF
TRBJ2-1 | TRBV5-4 | - | - | TGTGCCAGCAGCTTAGGAGCGCTCAATGAGCAGTTCTTC | CASSLGALNEQFF
TRBJ2-7 | TRBV7-2 | many | TRBD2 | TGTGCCAGCAGCCTTTCTCCTAGCGGGAGTCTTTACGAGCAGTACTTC | CASSLSPSGSLYEQYF
TRBJ1-1 | TRBV4-2 | few | TRBD1 | TGTGCCAGCAGCCAGGCAGGGGGGAACACTGAAGCTTTCTTT | CASSQAGGNTEAFF
TRBJ2-7 | TRBV28 | few | - | TGTGCCAGCAGCCTCTACGGGAACGAGCAGTACTTC | CASSLYGNEQYF